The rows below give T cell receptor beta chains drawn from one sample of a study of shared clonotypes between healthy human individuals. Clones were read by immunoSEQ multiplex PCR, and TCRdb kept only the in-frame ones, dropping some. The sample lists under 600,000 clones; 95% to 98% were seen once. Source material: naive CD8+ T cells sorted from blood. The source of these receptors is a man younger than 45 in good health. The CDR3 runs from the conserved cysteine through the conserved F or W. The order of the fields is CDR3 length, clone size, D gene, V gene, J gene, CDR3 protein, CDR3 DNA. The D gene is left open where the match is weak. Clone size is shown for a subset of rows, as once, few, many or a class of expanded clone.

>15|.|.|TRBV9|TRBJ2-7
CASSVGGAVSYEQYF
TGTGCCAGCAGCGTAGGAGGTGCGGTCTCCTACGAGCAGTACTTC
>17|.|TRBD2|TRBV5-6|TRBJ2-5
CASSSPGTSFLQETQYF
TGTGCCAGCAGCTCGCCCGGGACTAGTTTTCTTCAAGAGACCCAGTACTTC
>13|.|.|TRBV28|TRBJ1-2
CASSFGTAVGYTF
TGTGCCAGCAGTTTTGGGACGGCGGTCGGCTACACCTTC
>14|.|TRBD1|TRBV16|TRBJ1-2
CASSTIGTGLGYTF
TGTGCCAGCAGCACGATCGGGACAGGGCTCGGCTACACCTTC
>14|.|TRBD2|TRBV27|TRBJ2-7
CASSSASGSYEQYF
TGTGCCAGCAGTTCCGCTAGCGGCAGCTACGAGCAGTACTTC
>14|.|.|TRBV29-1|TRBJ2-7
CSVEDPRSPYEQYF
TGCAGCGTTGAAGATCCCCGGAGTCCCTACGAGCAGTACTTC
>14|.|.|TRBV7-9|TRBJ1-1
CASSRFLLNTEAFF
TGTGCCAGCAGCCGCTTCTTACTGAACACTGAAGCTTTCTTT
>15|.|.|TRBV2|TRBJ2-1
CASRGTLSSYNEQFF
TGTGCCAGCAGAGGGACTCTGAGCTCCTACAATGAGCAGTTCTTC
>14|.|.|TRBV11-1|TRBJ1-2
CASSLVPTVYGYTF
TGTGCCAGCAGCTTAGTACCGACGGTCTATGGCTACACCTTC
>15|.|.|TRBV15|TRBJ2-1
CATSPGRGSYNEQFF
TGTGCCACCAGTCCCGGGAGAGGCTCCTACAATGAGCAGTTCTTC
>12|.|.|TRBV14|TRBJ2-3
CASGSFTDTQYF
TGTGCCAGCGGGTCATTCACAGATACGCAGTATTTT
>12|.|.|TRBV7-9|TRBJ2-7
CASSLIFYEQYF
TGTGCCAGCAGCCTGATCTTCTACGAGCAGTACTTC
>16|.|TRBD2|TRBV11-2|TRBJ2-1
CASSLEGLAGYNEQFF
TGTGCCAGCAGCTTAGAGGGACTAGCGGGCTACAATGAGCAGTTCTTC
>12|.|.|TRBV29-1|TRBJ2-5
CSVVQSQETQYF
TGCAGCGTTGTACAGTCCCAAGAGACCCAGTACTTC
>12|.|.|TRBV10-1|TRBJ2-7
CASSELGYEQYF
TGCGCCAGCAGTGAGTTGGGTTACGAGCAGTACTTC
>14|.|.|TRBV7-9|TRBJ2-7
CASSLVVSSYEQYF
TGTGCCAGCAGCTTAGTTGTAAGCTCCTACGAGCAGTACTTC
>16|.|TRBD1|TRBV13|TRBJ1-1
CASSLGSGRGGTEAFF
TGTGCCAGCAGCTTAGGCTCGGGCAGGGGGGGAACTGAAGCTTTCTTT
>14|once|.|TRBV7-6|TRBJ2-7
CASSLEAGPYEQYF
TGTGCCAGCAGCTTAGAGGCAGGACCCTACGAGCAGTACTTC
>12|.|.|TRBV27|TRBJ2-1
CASSLGGVVQFF
TGTGCCAGCAGTTTAGGAGGGGTGGTGCAGTTCTTC
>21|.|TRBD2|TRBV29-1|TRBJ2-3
CSVEDRVSGRSPSFFTDTQYF
TGCAGCGTTGAAGACAGGGTTAGCGGGAGGTCGCCTTCATTCTTCACAGATACGCAGTATTTT
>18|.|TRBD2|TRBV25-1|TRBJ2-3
CASSETDRSGRGTDTQYF
TGTGCCAGCAGTGAGACCGACAGATCCGGGAGGGGCACAGATACGCAGTATTTT
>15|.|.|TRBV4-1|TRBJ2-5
CASSQVGVREETQYF
TGCGCCAGCAGCCAAGTCGGGGTTCGGGAAGAGACCCAGTACTTC
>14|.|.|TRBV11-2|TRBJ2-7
CASSLRQKTYEQYF
TGTGCCAGCAGCTTAAGGCAGAAGACCTACGAGCAGTACTTC
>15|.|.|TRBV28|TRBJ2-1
CASSPLTGLSNEQFF
TGTGCCAGCAGTCCCCTCACCGGGTTGAGCAATGAGCAGTTCTTC
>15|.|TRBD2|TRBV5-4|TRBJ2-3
CASAGEREGLHTQYF
TGTGCCAGCGCGGGTGAGCGGGAGGGCCTTCATACGCAGTATTTT
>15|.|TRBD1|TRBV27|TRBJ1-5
CASSHLTGGNQPQHF
TGTGCCAGCAGTCACCTGACAGGGGGGAATCAGCCCCAGCATTTT
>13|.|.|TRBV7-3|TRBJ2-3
CASSTDSTDTQYF
TGTGCCAGCAGCACGGACAGCACAGATACGCAGTATTTT
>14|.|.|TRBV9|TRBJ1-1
CASSGGAENTEAFF
TGTGCCAGCAGCGGCGGGGCGGAGAACACTGAAGCTTTCTTT
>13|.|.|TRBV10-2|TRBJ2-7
CATRAIAVGEQYF
TGCGCCACCAGGGCTATCGCGGTAGGCGAGCAGTACTTC
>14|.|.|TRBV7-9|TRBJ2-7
CASSPNPTAYEQYF
TGTGCCAGCAGTCCTAATCCAACGGCCTACGAGCAGTACTTC
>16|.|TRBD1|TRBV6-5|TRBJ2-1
CASSYSAGGDNNEQFF
TGTGCCAGCAGTTACTCCGCAGGGGGAGACAACAATGAGCAGTTCTTC
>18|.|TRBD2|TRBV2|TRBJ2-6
CASRLSASGRFGANVLTF
TGTGCCAGCAGGCTAAGCGCTAGCGGGAGGTTTGGGGCCAACGTCCTGACTTTC
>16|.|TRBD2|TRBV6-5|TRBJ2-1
CASSYFGGRVYNEQFF
TGTGCCAGCAGTTACTTTGGCGGGAGGGTTTACAATGAGCAGTTCTTC
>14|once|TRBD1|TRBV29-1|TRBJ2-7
CSVVVPGTERGQYF
TGCAGCGTTGTGGTTCCCGGGACAGAGAGGGGGCAGTACTTC
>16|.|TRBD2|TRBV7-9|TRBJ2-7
CASSSVSREGLYEQYF
TGTGCCAGCAGCTCGGTCTCCCGGGAGGGGCTGTACGAGCAGTACTTC
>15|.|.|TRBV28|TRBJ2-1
CASSSRGGQANEQFF
TGTGCCAGCAGTTCAAGGGGGGGACAAGCAAATGAGCAGTTCTTC
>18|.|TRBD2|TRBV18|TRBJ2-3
CASSPTERGRALTDTQYF
TGTGCCAGCTCACCAACTGAACGCGGGAGGGCCCTCACAGATACGCAGTATTTT
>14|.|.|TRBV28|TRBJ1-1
CASSLSVGGTEAFF
TGTGCCAGCAGTTTATCTGTCGGGGGTACTGAAGCTTTCTTT
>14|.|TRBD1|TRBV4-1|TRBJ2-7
CASSFRTGTNEQYF
TGCGCCAGCAGCTTCCGGACAGGAACCAACGAGCAGTACTTC
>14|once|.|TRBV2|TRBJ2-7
CASSVDSASYEQYF
TGTGCCAGCAGTGTTGATAGCGCTTCCTACGAGCAGTACTTC
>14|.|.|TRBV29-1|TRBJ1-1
CSVVVQGRGTEAFF
TGCAGCGTTGTTGTGCAGGGAAGGGGAACTGAAGCTTTCTTT
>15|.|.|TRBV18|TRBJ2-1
CASSPNHVGYNEQFF
TGTGCCAGCTCACCTAACCACGTTGGATACAATGAGCAGTTCTTC
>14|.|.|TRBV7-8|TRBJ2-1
CASSSLFSYNEQFF
TGTGCCAGCAGCTCCCTGTTCTCCTACAATGAGCAGTTCTTC
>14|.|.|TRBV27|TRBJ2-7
CASSLGQSSYEQYF
TGTGCCAGCAGCCTAGGACAGAGCTCCTACGAGCAGTACTTC
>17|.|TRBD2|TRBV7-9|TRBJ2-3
CASSRSRTSGNTDTQYF
TGTGCCAGCAGCAGATCCAGGACTAGCGGTAACACAGATACGCAGTATTTT
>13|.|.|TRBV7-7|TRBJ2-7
CASSPSGALEQYF
TGTGCTAGCAGTCCCTCCGGCGCGCTCGAGCAGTACTTC
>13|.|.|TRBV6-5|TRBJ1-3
CASSYGQGNTIYF
TGTGCCAGCAGTTACGGACAGGGAAACACCATATATTTT
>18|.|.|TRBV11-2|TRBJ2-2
CASSSDPTGQQNTGELFF
TGTGCCAGCAGCTCCGACCCCACAGGACAACAGAACACCGGGGAGCTGTTTTTT
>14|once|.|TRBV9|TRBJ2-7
CASSVDVGRYEQYF
TGTGCCAGCAGCGTAGATGTGGGGCGTTACGAGCAGTACTTC
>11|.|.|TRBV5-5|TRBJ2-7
CASIDRYEQYF
TGTGCCAGCATCGACAGGTACGAGCAGTACTTC
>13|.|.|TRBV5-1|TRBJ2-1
CASSGTYYNEQFF
TGCGCCAGCAGCGGCACGTATTACAATGAGCAGTTCTTC